These 24 T cell receptor beta chains were sequenced from one sample in a study of T cells in Graves' hyperthyroidism and ophthalmopathy. The TCR beta CDR3 regions underwent amplification using RNA transcripts as the source. With the HTBI primer set, the TCR CDR3 went through a first round of RT-PCR. Via MiXCR, TCRdb re-called the multiplex PCR reads, giving one row per CDR3 protein. This table has roughly 630,000 distinct CDR3 sequences, approximately 14% appearing once. The sequenced sample was blood. The receptors derive from a woman aged 25-40 years with Graves' hyperthyroidism.

The gene calls are TRBV9 and TRBJ2-1, with no clear D. V lost 3 bases and J lost 7, with 14 bases in between. The V gene's germline CDR1 is SGDLS and CDR2 YYNGEE. The CDR3 covers 14 residues. CDR3 sequence: CASSDPRRWNEQFF. Here the CDR3 DNA reads TGTGCCAGCAGCGACCCCCGTAGGTGGAATGAGCAGTTCTTC.

The sample holds many counts of this clonotype. This chain links TRBV28 with TRBJ2-7; D may be TRBD2 (6 bases). Trimming removed 3 bases from V and 5 bases from J, with 14 bases in between. CDR3 length: 14 amino acids. In germline, CDR1 is MDHEN, CDR2 SYDVKM. The CDR3 is CASSLTSIDHEQYF. CDR3 DNA sequence: TGTGCCAGCAGTTTGACTAGTATTGATCACGAGCAGTACTTC.

This sequence joins TRBV7-9 and TRBJ2-1, with 10 bases that match TRBD2. The CDR3 consists of 16 residues. CDR1 is SEHNR, CDR2 FQNEAQ, per germline (reference sequence). V gave up 5 bases and J gave up 6 bases; unmatched junction bases: 10. CDR3 sequence: CASSHTLAGARNEQFF. CDR3 sequence (DNA): TGTGCCAGCAGCCATACGCTAGCGGGAGCCCGCAATGAGCAGTTCTTC. Variable domain in full (rest from reference TRBV7-9 and TRBJ2-1): DTGVSQNPRHKITKRGQNVTFRCDPISEHNRLYWYRQTLGQGPEFLTYFQNEAQLEKSRLLSDRFSAERPKGSFSTLEIQRTEQGDSAMYLCASSHTLAGARNEQFFGPGTRLTVL.

This clonotype was counted at least ten times. This rearrangement joins TRBV7-2 to TRBJ2-7; 14 nucleotides agree with TRBD2. The V gene's germline CDR1 is SGHTA and CDR2 FQGNSA. The CDR3 contains 17 residues. With V trimmed by 0 bases and J by 3 bases, 4 bases remained unmatched. CDR3 DNA: TGTGCCAGCAGCTTAGCGACTAGCGGGAGGGCCATCTACGAGCAGTACTTC. This sequence encodes CASSLATSGRAIYEQYF.

In this sample, this clonotype turned up once. This sequence joins TRBV11-1 and TRBJ2-7; D may match TRBD1 or TRBD2 (5 bases each). CDR1 is SGHAT and CDR2 is FQDESV in the germline V gene (reference sequence). Trimming pared 7 bases from V and 5 bases from J, leaving 21 bases between. The length of the CDR3 is 15 residues. The CDR3 sequence is CASNLRDGLLNEQYF. CDR3 nucleotides: TGTGCCAGCAACCTCCGGGACGGCCTTTTGAACGAGCAGTACTTC.

The table lists this clonotype with many counts. The rearrangement uses TRBV27 and TRBJ1-1, with D perhaps matching TRBD1 (6 bases). V lost 0 bases and J lost 3, with 14 bases in between. CDR3 size: 16 residues. From germline, CDR1 is MNHEY and CDR2 SMNVEV (reference sequence). Here the CDR3 reads CASSLSWGLADTEAFF. The CDR3 DNA reads TGTGCCAGCAGTTTATCCTGGGGGCTTGCGGACACTGAAGCTTTCTTT.

This clonotype appeared a few times. The V and J genes are TRBV20-1 and TRBJ2-7; possible D gene TRBD2, 6 bases. This CDR3 is built from 15 residues. Germline V gene sequence: CDR1 DFQATT, CDR2 SNEGSKA (reference sequence). Trimming removed 0 bases from V and 1 base from J, with 13 bases in between. The CDR3 coding sequence is TGCAGTGCTAGAGATAGCGGTGGGCTTTCCTACGAGCAGTACTTC. Translation gives CSARDSGGLSYEQYF.

This chain connects TRBV19 to TRBJ2-3; TRBD2 matches at 8 bases. CDR1 is LNHDA, CDR2 SQIVND, per germline (reference sequence). CDR3 size: 14 residues. The trim removed 4 bases at V and 4 bases at J, leaving 4 bases unmatched. The CDR3 nucleotides are TGTGCCAGTAGTAAGCGGGAGCGTTCAGATACGCAGTATTTT. Translated: CASSKRERSDTQYF. The full variable domain, completed using reference TRBV19 and TRBJ2-3, is DGGITQSPKYLFRKEGQNVTLSCEQNLNHDAMYWYRQDPGQGLRLIYYSQIVNDFQKGDIAEGYSVSREKKESFPLTVTSAQKNPTAFYLCASSKRERSDTQYFGPGTRLTVL.

This clonotype was counted many times. The V gene is TRBV3-1, the J gene TRBJ2-1; D possibly uses TRBD1 or TRBD2 (5 bases each). Germline V lookup: CDR1 LGHDT, CDR2 YNNKEL (reference sequence). V dropped 2 bases and J dropped 4 bases, with 12 bases sitting between them. This CDR3 comprises 15 residues. CDR3 amino acids: CASSQWQGPYNEQFF. In nucleotides, the CDR3 is TGTGCCAGCAGCCAATGGCAGGGACCTTACAATGAGCAGTTCTTC.

This sequence joins TRBV30 and TRBJ2-1; TRBD1 aligns across 9 bases. Germline V CDR1 and CDR2: GTSNPN, SVGIG (reference sequence). V shed 4 bases and J 6 bases; nucleotides not matched to a gene: 13. The CDR3 runs 16 residues. The CDR3: CAWNRDRDRDGNEQFF. As DNA, the CDR3 is TGTGCCTGGAATCGAGATAGGGACAGGGATGGCAATGAGCAGTTCTTC.

This clonotype was seen at least ten times. V gene TRBV18 combines with J gene TRBJ1-1; D gene ambiguous. V lost 7 bases, J lost 3 bases, and 6 bases lay in between. Germline values: CDR1 KGHSH, CDR2 LQKENI. This CDR3 comprises 11 residues. In nucleotides, the CDR3 is TGTGCCAGCTTAACGGACACTGAAGCTTTCTTT. Translated, it gives CASLTDTEAFF.

At least ten counts were recorded for this clonotype. The gene calls are TRBV20-1 and TRBJ2-1; TRBD1 aligns across 8 bases. Germline CDR1 reads DFQATT; CDR2 reads SNEGSKA (reference sequence). The junction had 11 bases not matched to a gene; V was cut back by 3 bases and J by 10 bases. This CDR3 has 14 amino acids. The CDR3 DNA sequence: TGCAGTGCTAGGGGGACAGGAAGGGCCGGCGAGCAGTTCTTC. Its protein product is CSARGTGRAGEQFF.

This clonotype was seen more than once but under ten times. The V and J genes are TRBV6-1 and TRBJ2-1; no clear D gene. The CDR3 covers 14 residues. The germline V and J ends were trimmed by 6 bases and 0 bases, with 9 bases remaining between them. CDR1 MNHNS and CDR2 SASEGT come from the germline V gene. This CDR3 reads CASRLQSSYNEQFF. The CDR3 DNA follows: TGTGCCAGCAGGCTACAGAGCTCCTACAATGAGCAGTTCTTC.

This clonotype was seen more than once but under ten times. The chain joins TRBV7-9 to TRBJ2-7; D is possibly TRBD2 (6 bases). Germline assignment: CDR1 SEHNR and CDR2 FQNEAQ (reference sequence). Trimming pared 5 bases from V and 2 bases from J, leaving 25 bases between. This CDR3 comprises 18 residues. As DNA, the CDR3 is TGTGCCAGCAGCCCCACAGGAGTGGACTACAAAGGAGCCTACGAGCAGTACTTC. It is translated as CASSPTGVDYKGAYEQYF.

This clonotype was recorded many times. The V call is TRBV28, the J call TRBJ2-1, with 10 bases matching TRBD2. CDR1 MDHEN and CDR2 SYDVKM come from the germline V gene. With V trimmed by 5 bases and J by 5 bases, 6 bases remained unmatched. The CDR3 spans 15 residues. The CDR3: CASSLRLAGDNEQFF. The CDR3 region has the DNA TGTGCCAGCAGTCTAAGACTAGCGGGTGACAATGAGCAGTTCTTC.

This clonotype was seen ten or more times. This chain uses TRBV11-2 with TRBJ2-3; TRBD1 or TRBD2 may be the D gene (7 bases each). Germline V gene sequence: CDR1 SGHAT, CDR2 FQNNGV. The CDR3 has 15 residues. Deletions cut 6 bases from V and 5 bases from J, with 18 bases between. The chain's CDR3 is CASSQGGAHEDTQYF. CDR3 DNA sequence: TGTGCCAGCAGTCAGGGGGGGGCTCACGAAGATACGCAGTATTTT.

This chain links TRBV20-1 with TRBJ2-1; 8 bases line up with TRBD1. Losses at the gene ends were 3 bases for V and 8 bases for J; bases not matched to a gene: 6. Per the germline V gene, CDR1 is DFQATT and CDR2 is SNEGSKA (reference sequence). The CDR3 is 13 residues long. CDR3 sequence reads: CSASADRGHEQFF. The CDR3 DNA reads TGCAGTGCTAGTGCCGACAGGGGCCATGAGCAGTTCTTC.

V usage is TRBV28 and J usage is TRBJ2-1, with 7 bases matching TRBD1. Losses at the gene ends were 5 bases for V and 8 bases for J; bases not matched to a gene: 12. Germline V gene data show CDR1 as MDHEN and CDR2 as SYDVKM. The CDR3 covers 15 residues. In DNA, the CDR3 is TGTGCCAGCAGTACCCCGGGACAGATTTGGGATGAGCAGTTCTTC. As protein: CASSTPGQIWDEQFF. The full variable domain, rest sourced from reference TRBV28 and TRBJ2-1, is DVKVTQSSRYLVKRTGEKVFLECVQDMDHENMFWYRQDPGLGLRLIYFSYDVKMKEKGDIPEGYSVSREKKERFSLILESASTNQTSMYLCASSTPGQIWDEQFFGPGTRLTVL.

This clonotype was counted at least ten times. This chain links TRBV20-1 with TRBJ2-3; D remains unclear. Looked up from germline, CDR1 is DFQATT and CDR2 is SNEGSKA (reference sequence). Trimming took 2 bases from V and 2 from J, leaving 8 bases between them. The CDR3 contains 13 residues. The CDR3 loop is CSARWGNTDTQYF. As DNA, the CDR3 is TGCAGTGCTAGATGGGGAAACACAGATACGCAGTATTTT.

Worth noting for this clonotype: This may stem from a read error, because a much larger clone lies one nucleotide away. The genes are TRBV6-1 and TRBJ2-7; D is possibly TRBD2 (6 bases). The J call could be wrong; TRBJ2-1 is a better fit for the DNA end. The CDR3 extends over 15 amino acids. Germline V lookup: CDR1 MNHNS, CDR2 SASEGT. DNA for the CDR3: TGTGCCACCGCGCCCCGGGACGGGAGCTCCTACGAGCAGTTCTTC. Translated: CATAPRDGSSYEQFF.

This clonotype was counted a few times. V and J are TRBV10-1 and TRBJ1-1; tentatively, D is TRBD1 (6 bases). Germline CDR1 WNHNN, CDR2 SYGVQD (reference sequence). V was cut by 0 bases and J by 8 bases, with 10 bases left in between. This CDR3 contains 13 residues. The CDR3 coding sequence is TGCGCCAGCAGTGAGTCCTTTACAGGGGAAGCTTTCTTT. Translating it yields CASSESFTGEAFF.

This clonotype occurred many times. The rearrangement joins TRBV11-3 to TRBJ2-3, with D uncertain. This CDR3 has 17 residues. Germline CDR1 SGHNT, CDR2 YENEEA. V lost 1 base, J lost 1 base, and 15 bases lay in between. The CDR3 coding sequence is TGTGCCAGCAGCTTAGGGGCATCAGATACCCGCACAGATACGCAGTATTTT. It translates to CASSLGASDTRTDTQYF.

This clonotype was seen a few times. The chain recombines TRBV5-1 with TRBJ2-1; 8 bases align to TRBD2. Germline CDR1 SGHRS, CDR2 YFSETQ. V trimming: 0 bases; J trimming: 8 bases; junction bases outside the gene matches: 4. CDR3 length: 14 amino acids. CDR3 sequence: CASSLAGGVYEQFF. The CDR3 DNA reads TGCGCCAGCAGCTTGGCGGGAGGGGTATATGAGCAGTTCTTC.

Here the CDR3 reads CASSVEGAVPQPQHF. The CDR3, as DNA: TGTGCCAGCAGTGTCGAGGGGGCCGTCCCTCAGCCCCAGCATTTT. This rearrangement joins TRBV2 to TRBJ1-5, with 7 bases aligning to TRBD1. This CDR3 region has 15 residues. CDR1 SNHLY and CDR2 FYNNEI come from the germline V gene. J gave up 6 bases and V 4 bases, and 9 bases lay outside the gene matches.